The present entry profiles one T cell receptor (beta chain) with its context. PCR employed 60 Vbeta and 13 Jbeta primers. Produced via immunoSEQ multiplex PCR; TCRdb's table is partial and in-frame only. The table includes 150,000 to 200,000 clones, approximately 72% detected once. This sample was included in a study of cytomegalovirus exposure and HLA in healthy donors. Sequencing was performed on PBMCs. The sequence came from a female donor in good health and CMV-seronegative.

The CDR3 region has the DNA TGTGCCAGTAGTATGGTCAGGCCGACGGCAGGCTACACCTTC. Its protein is CASSMVRPTAGYTF. The chain joins TRBV19 to TRBJ1-2; D not resolved. The CDR3 extends over 14 amino acids. V shed 3 bases and J shed 8 bases, with 16 bases lying between them. Germline V CDR1 and CDR2: LNHDA, SQIVND (reference sequence).